The 27 T cell receptor beta chains listed next were all sequenced from one sample in a study of T-cell reconstitution after alpha-beta-depleted transplantation in children. A TCRbeta library incorporating unique molecular identifiers was prepared. TCRdb fed the PCR reads into MiXCR, producing one record per CDR3 protein. The sample lists approximately 800,000 distinct CDR3 sequences, less than 20% occurring once. This sample comprised PBMCs, mostly from graft donor cells, obtained 360 days after TCRalphabeta/CD19-depleted stem cell transplant. These receptors were taken from a male patient younger than 18 who had a stem cell transplant for acute lymphoblastic leukemia, so the T cells may come from the graft donor.

This clonotype showed up just a few times. The chain combines TRBV24-1 with TRBJ2-3; no firm D call. The CDR3 is 11 amino acids. Trimming removed 8 bases at V and 5 bases at J, with 7 bases between. CDR1 is KGHDR, CDR2 SFDVKD, per germline. Here the CDR3 DNA reads TGTGCCACCAAGTTGGGAGATACGCAGTATTTT. It translates to CATKLGDTQYF.

The chain carries TRBV3-1 and TRBJ2-1, with D tentatively TRBD2 (6 bases). Germline V gene data show CDR1 as LGHDT and CDR2 as YNNKEL (reference sequence). Trimming cost V 8 bases and J 4 bases, with 12 bases left between them. CDR3 length: 13 amino acids. The chain's CDR3 is CASRDSRYNEQFF. The CDR3 DNA sequence: TGTGCCAGCCGGGACTCGAGATACAATGAGCAGTTCTTC.

A few counts support this clonotype. The V call is TRBV4-1, the J call TRBJ2-3; D is perhaps TRBD1 (5 bases). Per the germline V gene, CDR1 is MGHRA and CDR2 is YSYEKL. The CDR3 covers 15 residues. V was pared by 0 bases and J by 2 bases, with 9 bases between. The CDR3 bases are TGCGCCAGCAGCCAAGATCACAGGCTCACAGATACGCAGTATTTT. Protein: CASSQDHRLTDTQYF.

This clonotype was detected many times. At one boundary the junction diverges from the germline segment, which might be a read error. V gene TRBV9 combines with J gene TRBJ1-2; D is ambiguous. The CDR3 spans 9 residues. The germline V gene has CDR1 SGDLS and CDR2 YYNGEE. The CDR3: CASSGTGFF. CDR3 nucleotide sequence: TGTGCCAGCAGCGGGACCGGATTCTTC.

The rearrangement links TRBV12-3 or TRBV12-4 to TRBJ1-1; maybe TRBD1 (5 bases). The V end was cut by 4 bases, the J end by 7 bases, with 13 bases between. The CDR3 has 13 amino acids. The CDR3 DNA reads as TGTGCCAGCAGTTGGGGCCCAGGGTATGAAGCTTTCTTT. It codes for CASSWGPGYEAFF.

This clonotype was detected a few times. The chain uses TRBV9 and TRBJ2-1; D perhaps matches TRBD1 (5 bases). Per germline, CDR1 SGDLS and CDR2 YYNGEE. This CDR3 is built from 16 residues. The V end was cut by 3 bases, the J end by 4 bases, with 17 bases between. Here the CDR3 reads CASSGKGLLGYNEQFF. The CDR3 DNA reads TGTGCCAGCAGCGGAAAGGGGCTTCTTGGTTACAATGAGCAGTTCTTC.

In its sample, this clonotype was seen a few times. The rearrangement uses TRBV29-1 and TRBJ2-5; D is unclear. Trimming cost V 0 bases and J 5 bases, with 13 bases left between them. Germline-derived CDR1 and CDR2 are SQVTM and ANQGSEA. CDR3 length: 14 amino acids. The CDR3, as DNA: TGCAGCGTTGAAGATCGGTCAGGTTGGGAGACCCAGTACTTC. Residues: CSVEDRSGWETQYF.

This chain links TRBV4-1 with TRBJ2-7; 15 bases agree with TRBD2. The length of the CDR3 is 19 residues. Germline assignment: CDR1 MGHRA and CDR2 YSYEKL. Trimming took 1 base from V and 4 from J; bases not matched to a gene: 11. This CDR3 is CASSQVPGTSGRRGYEQYF. The CDR3 DNA sequence: TGCGCCAGCAGCCAAGTCCCCGGGACTAGCGGGAGGAGAGGGTACGAGCAGTACTTC.

This clonotype was counted ten times or more. V gene TRBV4-1 combines with J gene TRBJ2-2, with 7 bases aligning to TRBD2. The junction had 4 bases not matched to a gene; V was cut back by 2 bases and J by 1 base. The length of the CDR3 is 16 residues. Germline V gives CDR1 MGHRA, CDR2 YSYEKL. Here the CDR3 DNA reads TGCGCCAGCAGCCAACAAAAGCGGGAGAACACCGGGGAGCTGTTTTTT. Its protein is CASSQQKRENTGELFF.

This clonotype has just a few counts. The J gene is TRBJ2-5, the V gene TRBV18, with D unclear. The V and J ends lost 3 bases and 7 bases respectively, with 12 bases between them. There are 13 residues in the CDR3. Germline-derived CDR1 and CDR2 are KGHSH and LQKENI. The CDR3 loop is CASSPATLGTQYF. The CDR3 nucleotides read TGTGCCAGCTCACCGGCTACTTTAGGGACCCAGTACTTC. Complete variable domain (other parts from reference TRBV18 and TRBJ2-5): NAGVMQNPRHLVRRRGQEARLRCSPMKGHSHVYWYRQLPEEGLKFMVYLQKENIIDESGMPKERFSAEFPKEGPSILRIQQVVRGDSAAYFCASSPATLGTQYFGPGTRLLVL.

This clonotype was observed a handful of times. This chain uses TRBV30 with TRBJ2-1; a weak D match, TRBD1 (5 bases). The CDR3 extends over 13 amino acids. The V end was cut by 5 bases, the J end by 3 bases, with 11 bases between. Germline CDR1 GTSNPN, CDR2 SVGIG (reference sequence). CDR3 sequence reads: CAWSLTVYNEQFF. The DNA for the CDR3 is TGTGCCTGGTCCCTGACAGTCTACAATGAGCAGTTCTTC.

The chain recombines TRBV12-3 or TRBV12-4 with TRBJ2-7, with 7 bases aligning to TRBD2. Losses at the gene ends were 6 bases for V and 5 bases for J; bases not matched to a gene: 13. The CDR3 covers 15 residues. The CDR3 region is CASSPAGRERNEQYF. The CDR3 DNA reads as TGTGCCAGCAGCCCCGCCGGGCGGGAGAGGAACGAGCAGTACTTC.

There are a few counts of this clonotype. The gene calls are TRBV7-9 and TRBJ2-6, with D hard to call. The V gene's germline CDR1 is SEHNR and CDR2 FQNEAQ (reference sequence). Trimming removed 11 bases at V and 3 bases at J, with 5 bases between. This CDR3 spans 11 amino acids. DNA for the CDR3: TGTGCCTTACGTGGGGCCAACGTCCTGACTTTC. As protein: CALRGANVLTF.

In its sample, this clonotype was seen many times. The chain uses TRBV4-1 and TRBJ2-5, with TRBD2 as a possible D gene (5 bases). V was clipped by 1 base and J by 5 bases, with 8 bases between them. Germline V lookup: CDR1 MGHRA, CDR2 YSYEKL. This CDR3 has 13 residues. CDR3 loop: CASSQGRGETQYF. Written as DNA, the CDR3 is TGCGCCAGCAGCCAAGGCCGAGGGGAGACCCAGTACTTC.

Only a few counts were recorded for this clonotype. This chain uses TRBV2 with TRBJ2-7; 10 bases are shared with TRBD2. V shed 8 bases, J shed 0 bases, and the junction held 7 bases outside the gene matches. The germline V gene has CDR1 SNHLY and CDR2 FYNNEI. The CDR3 totals 15 residues. This CDR3 reads CASLGTSGTSYEQYF. CDR3 DNA: TGTGCCAGCTTGGGAACTAGCGGGACCTCCTACGAGCAGTACTTC.

V and J are TRBV18 and TRBJ2-5; TRBD1 matches at 8 bases. The CDR3 runs to 14 residues. V lost 8 bases, J lost 1 base, and 6 bases stayed unmatched. The germline V gene has CDR1 KGHSH and CDR2 LQKENI. The CDR3 DNA follows: TGTGCCAGCAGGCGACAGGGGACCCAAGAGACCCAGTACTTC. It encodes CASRRQGTQETQYF.

This clonotype was seen a few times. The chain has TRBV4-2 and TRBJ2-1; 9 nucleotides match TRBD2. Trimming cost V 3 bases and J 5 bases; bases outside gene matches: 8. The CDR3 spans 16 residues. Germline V lookup: CDR1 LGHNA, CDR2 YNFKEQ. CDR3: CASSQFGTSQDNEQFF. Written as DNA, the CDR3 is TGTGCCAGCAGCCAGTTCGGGACTAGCCAAGACAATGAGCAGTTCTTC.

This clonotype has a handful of counts. The chain couples TRBV29-1 to TRBJ2-3, with D maybe TRBD1 (5 bases). The CDR3 has 13 amino acids. Germline V CDR1 and CDR2: SQVTM, ANQGSEA. Trimming pared 5 bases from V and 0 bases from J, leaving 9 bases between. The CDR3 nucleotides read TGCAGCGTTCTAGGGGCTAGCACAGATACGCAGTATTTT. This encodes CSVLGASTDTQYF.

V and J are TRBV5-1 and TRBJ2-1, with D possibly being TRBD2 (6 bases). V was clipped by 0 bases and J by 5 bases, with 15 bases between them. The V gene's germline CDR1 is SGHRS and CDR2 YFSETQ. The CDR3 covers 16 residues. The CDR3 reads CASSLGYGTYNNEQFF. The CDR3 DNA follows: TGCGCCAGCAGCTTGGGCTACGGGACTTACAACAATGAGCAGTTCTTC.

This clonotype was counted once. The chain recombines TRBV10-1 with TRBJ2-3; TRBD2 matches at 13 bases. The germline gives CDR1 WNHNN, CDR2 SYGVQD (reference sequence). V gave up 4 bases and J gave up 3 bases; unmatched junction bases: 4. CDR3 size: 16 residues. DNA of the CDR3: TGCGCCAGCAGTGGGGGACTAGCGGGATTGACAGATACGCAGTATTTT. Encoded protein: CASSGGLAGLTDTQYF.

Details on this clonotype: A read error is likely, as this CDR3 ends without the conserved phenylalanine or tryptophan. The gene calls are TRBV7-9 and TRBJ2-5; D perhaps matches TRBD2 (5 bases). This CDR3 comprises 13 residues. Trimming shortened V by 5 bases and J by 1 base, and 8 bases separated the two germline ends. The V gene's germline CDR1 is SEHNR and CDR2 FQNEAQ (reference sequence). The CDR3, as DNA: TGTGCCAGCAGCGCGAGGGTCCAAGAGACCCAGTACTGC. Encoded protein: CASSARVQETQYC.

This clonotype has only a few counts. V and J are TRBV10-3 and TRBJ2-3; TRBD2 matches 7 bases. The CDR3 has 16 amino acids. CDR1 ENHRY and CDR2 SYGVKD come from the germline V gene. Trimming removed 5 bases from V and 3 bases from J; junction bases left unmatched: 11. The DNA of the CDR3 is TGTGCCATCAGTCCTCGGGAGGTTGTGAAGACAGATACGCAGTATTTT. This sequence encodes CAISPREVVKTDTQYF.

J is TRBJ2-2 and V is TRBV11-1; D remains unclear. In germline, CDR1 is SGHAT, CDR2 FQDESV (reference sequence). Between the trimmed V and J ends, which lost 3 bases and 1 base, there was a span of 9 bases. The CDR3 length is 15 residues. CDR3 region: CASSFMGGNTGELFF. The CDR3 DNA reads as TGTGCCAGCAGCTTTATGGGCGGGAACACCGGGGAGCTGTTTTTT.

Many counts were recorded for this clonotype. This chain uses TRBV12-3 or TRBV12-4 with TRBJ2-6, with a weak D call TRBD1 (6 bases). V shed 4 bases and J shed 2 bases, with 9 bases lying between them. The CDR3 has 15 residues. The CDR3: CASSYRQAGANVLTF. In DNA, the CDR3 is TGTGCCAGCAGTTACCGACAGGCTGGGGCCAACGTCCTGACTTTC.

The chain uses TRBV11-2 and TRBJ2-3; no clear D. Germline values: CDR1 SGHAT, CDR2 FQNNGV. CDR3 length: 12 amino acids. Trimming stripped 6 bases from V and 4 bases from J, with 8 bases between. In DNA form, the CDR3 reads TGTGCCAGCAGAACCAACGCAGATACGCAGTATTTT. Its protein product is CASRTNADTQYF.

This clonotype was seen a few times. The chain has TRBV4-1 and TRBJ2-1; no clear D. Germline V gene sequence: CDR1 MGHRA, CDR2 YSYEKL. The CDR3 is 13 amino acids. V was trimmed by 2 bases and J by 3 bases, leaving 5 bases between them. CDR3 DNA: TGCGCCAGCAGCCAATCCGACTACAATGAGCAGTTCTTC. Translated: CASSQSDYNEQFF.

CDR3 sequence (DNA): TGTGCCAGCAGTCGGGCCCGTAACTATGGCTACACCTTC. Its protein is CASSRARNYGYTF. This chain links TRBV7-2 with TRBJ1-2; D unresolved. V gave up 6 bases and J gave up 1 base, with 9 bases separating them. The CDR3 consists of 13 residues. CDR1 SGHTA and CDR2 FQGNSA come from the germline V gene.